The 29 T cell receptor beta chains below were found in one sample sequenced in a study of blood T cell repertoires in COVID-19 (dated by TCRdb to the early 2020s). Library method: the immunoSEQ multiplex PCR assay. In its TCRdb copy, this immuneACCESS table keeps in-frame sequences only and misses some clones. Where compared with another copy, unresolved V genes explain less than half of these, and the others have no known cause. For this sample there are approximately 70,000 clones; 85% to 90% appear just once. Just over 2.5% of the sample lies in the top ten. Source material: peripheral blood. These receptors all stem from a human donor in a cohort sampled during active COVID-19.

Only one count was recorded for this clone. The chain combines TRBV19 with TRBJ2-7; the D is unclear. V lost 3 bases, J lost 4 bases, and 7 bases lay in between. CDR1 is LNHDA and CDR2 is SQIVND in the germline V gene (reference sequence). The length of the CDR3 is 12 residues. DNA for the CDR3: TGTGCCAGTAGTATTGGCGGTTACGAGCAGTACTTC. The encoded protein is CASSIGGYEQYF.

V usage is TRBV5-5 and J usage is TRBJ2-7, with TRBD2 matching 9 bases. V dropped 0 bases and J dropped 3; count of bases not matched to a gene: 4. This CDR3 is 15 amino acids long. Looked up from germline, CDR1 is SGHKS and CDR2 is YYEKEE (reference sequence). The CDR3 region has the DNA TGTGCCAGCAGCTTGGAGCCGACTAGCGGCTACGAGCAGTACTTC. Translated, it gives CASSLEPTSGYEQYF. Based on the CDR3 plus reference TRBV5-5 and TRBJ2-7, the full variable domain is DAGVTQSPTHLIKTRGQQVTLRCSPISGHKSVSWYQQVLGQGPQFIFQYYEKEERGRGNFPDRFSARQFPNYSSELNVNALLLGDSALYLCASSLEPTSGYEQYFGPGTRLTVT.

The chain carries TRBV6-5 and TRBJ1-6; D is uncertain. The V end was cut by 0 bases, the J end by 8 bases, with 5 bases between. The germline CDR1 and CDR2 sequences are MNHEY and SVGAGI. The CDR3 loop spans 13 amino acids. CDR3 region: CASSYSRDSPLHF. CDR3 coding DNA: TGTGCCAGCAGTTACTCGAGGGATTCACCCCTCCACTTT.

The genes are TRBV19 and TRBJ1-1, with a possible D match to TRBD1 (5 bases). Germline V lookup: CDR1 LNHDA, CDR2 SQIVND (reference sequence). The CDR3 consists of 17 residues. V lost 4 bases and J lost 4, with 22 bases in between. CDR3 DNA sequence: TGTGCCAGTAGTAAAGCAATCAGGGCGTCTCTACTCACTGAAGCTTTCTTT. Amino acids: CASSKAIRASLLTEAFF.

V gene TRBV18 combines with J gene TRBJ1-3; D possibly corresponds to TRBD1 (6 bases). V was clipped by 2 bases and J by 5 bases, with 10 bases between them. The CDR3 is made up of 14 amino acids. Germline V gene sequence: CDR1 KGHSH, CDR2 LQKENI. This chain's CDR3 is CASSPERGRNTIYF. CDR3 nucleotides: TGTGCCAGCTCACCAGAGAGGGGGAGAAACACCATATATTTT.

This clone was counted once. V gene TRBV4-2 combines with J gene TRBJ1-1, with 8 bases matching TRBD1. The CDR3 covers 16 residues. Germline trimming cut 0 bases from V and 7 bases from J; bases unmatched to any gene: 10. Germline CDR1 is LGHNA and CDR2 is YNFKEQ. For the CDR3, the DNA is TGTGCCAGCAGCCAAGATCTGGCCGACAGGGGCCGTGAAGCTTTCTTT. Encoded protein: CASSQDLADRGREAFF.

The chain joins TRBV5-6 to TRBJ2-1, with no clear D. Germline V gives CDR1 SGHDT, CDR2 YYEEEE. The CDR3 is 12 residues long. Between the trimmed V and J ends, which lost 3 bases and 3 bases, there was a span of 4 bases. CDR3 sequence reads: CASSSYYNEQFF. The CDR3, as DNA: TGTGCCAGCAGCTCTTACTACAATGAGCAGTTCTTC.

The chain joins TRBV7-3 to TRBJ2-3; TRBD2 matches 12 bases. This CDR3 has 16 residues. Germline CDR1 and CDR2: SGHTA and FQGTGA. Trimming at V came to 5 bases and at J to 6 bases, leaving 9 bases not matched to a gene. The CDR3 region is CASSPGTSGRLDTQYF. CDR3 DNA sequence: TGTGCCAGCAGCCCGGGTACTAGCGGGAGGTTGGATACGCAGTATTTT.

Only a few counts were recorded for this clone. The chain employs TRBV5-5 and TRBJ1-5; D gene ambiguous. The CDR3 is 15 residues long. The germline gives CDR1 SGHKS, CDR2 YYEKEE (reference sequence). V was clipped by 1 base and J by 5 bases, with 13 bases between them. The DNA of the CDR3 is TGTGCCAGCAGCTTGTTGTCCGGGTTGTATCAGCCCCAGCATTTT. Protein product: CASSLLSGLYQPQHF.

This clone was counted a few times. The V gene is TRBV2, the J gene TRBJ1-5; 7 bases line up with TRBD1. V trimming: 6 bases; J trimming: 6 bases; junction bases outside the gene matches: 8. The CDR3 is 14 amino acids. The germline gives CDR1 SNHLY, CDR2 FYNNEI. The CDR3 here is CASRTGKRGQPQHF. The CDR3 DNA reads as TGTGCCAGCAGGACAGGGAAAAGGGGTCAGCCCCAGCATTTT.

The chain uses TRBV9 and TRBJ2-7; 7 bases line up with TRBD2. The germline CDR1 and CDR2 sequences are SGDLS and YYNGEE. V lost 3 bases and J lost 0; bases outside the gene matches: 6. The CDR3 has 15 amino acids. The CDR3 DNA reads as TGTGCCAGCAGCGGCGGGGGTCTCAGCTCCTACGAGCAGTACTTC. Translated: CASSGGGLSSYEQYF.

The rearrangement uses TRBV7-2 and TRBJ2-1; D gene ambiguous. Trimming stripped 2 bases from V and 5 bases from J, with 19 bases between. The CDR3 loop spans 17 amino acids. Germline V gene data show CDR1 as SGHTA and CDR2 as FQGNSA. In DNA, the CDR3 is TGTGCCAGCAGCTTATGGTTCTTGACTGTTGTCCACAATGAGCAGTTCTTC. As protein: CASSLWFLTVVHNEQFF.

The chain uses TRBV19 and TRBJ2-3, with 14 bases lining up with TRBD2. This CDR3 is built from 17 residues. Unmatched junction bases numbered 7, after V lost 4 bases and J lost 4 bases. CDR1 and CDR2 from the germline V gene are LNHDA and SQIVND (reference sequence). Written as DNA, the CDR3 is TGTGCCAGTAGTACCGGACTAGCGGGAGGATCCGCAGATACGCAGTATTTT. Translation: CASSTGLAGGSADTQYF.

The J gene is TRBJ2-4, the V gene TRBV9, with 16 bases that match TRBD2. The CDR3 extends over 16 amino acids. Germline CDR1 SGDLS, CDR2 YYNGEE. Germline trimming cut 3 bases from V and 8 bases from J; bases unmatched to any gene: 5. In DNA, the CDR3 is TGTGCCAGCAGCGAGGGGGGACTAGCGGGAGGGGACATTCAGTACTTC. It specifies CASSEGGLAGGDIQYF.

For the CDR3, the DNA is TGTGCCACCAGTGATTATGCGGGGGGCAGCACAGATACGCAGTATTTT. This translates into CATSDYAGGSTDTQYF. V usage is TRBV24-1 and J usage is TRBJ2-3, with 8 bases matching TRBD2. The CDR3 has 16 residues. Germline CDR1 is KGHDR and CDR2 is SFDVKD. Unmatched junction bases numbered 3, after V lost 2 bases and J lost 0 bases.

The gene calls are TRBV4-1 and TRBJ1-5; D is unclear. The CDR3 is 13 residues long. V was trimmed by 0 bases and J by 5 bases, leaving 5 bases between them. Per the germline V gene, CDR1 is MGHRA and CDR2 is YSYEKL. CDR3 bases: TGCGCCAGCAGCCAAGAATTCGATCAGCCCCAGCATTTT. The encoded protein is CASSQEFDQPQHF.

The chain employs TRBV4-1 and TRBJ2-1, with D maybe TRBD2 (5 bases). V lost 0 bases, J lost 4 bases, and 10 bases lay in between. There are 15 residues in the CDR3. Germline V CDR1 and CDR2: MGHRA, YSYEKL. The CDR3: CASSQERAVYNEQFF. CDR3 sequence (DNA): TGCGCCAGCAGCCAAGAACGAGCGGTTTACAATGAGCAGTTCTTC.

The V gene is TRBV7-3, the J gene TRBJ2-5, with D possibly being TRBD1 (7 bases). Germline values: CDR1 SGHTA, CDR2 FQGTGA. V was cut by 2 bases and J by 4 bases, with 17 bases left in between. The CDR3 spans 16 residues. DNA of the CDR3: TGTGCCAGCAGCTTATTAGGGGGCGGAGGGGTAGAGACCCAGTACTTC. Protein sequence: CASSLLGGGGVETQYF.

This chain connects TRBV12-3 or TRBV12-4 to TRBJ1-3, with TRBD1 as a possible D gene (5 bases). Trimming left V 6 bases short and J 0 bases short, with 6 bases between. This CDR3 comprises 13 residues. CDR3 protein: CASRQVSGNTIYF. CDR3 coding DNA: TGTGCCAGCAGACAGGTCTCTGGAAACACCATATATTTT.

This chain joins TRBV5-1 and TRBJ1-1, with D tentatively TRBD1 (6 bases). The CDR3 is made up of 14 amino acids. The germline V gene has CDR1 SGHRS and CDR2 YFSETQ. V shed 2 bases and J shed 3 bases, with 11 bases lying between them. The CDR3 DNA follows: TGCGCCAGCAGCTTCGTAGGGGGTGACACTGAAGCTTTCTTT. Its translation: CASSFVGGDTEAFF.

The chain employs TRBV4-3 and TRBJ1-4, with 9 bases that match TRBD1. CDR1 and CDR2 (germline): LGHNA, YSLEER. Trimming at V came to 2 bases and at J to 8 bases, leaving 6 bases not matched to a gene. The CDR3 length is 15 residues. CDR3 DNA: TGCGCCAGCAGCCAACCGGGACAGGGTTCAGAAAAACTGTTTTTT. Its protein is CASSQPGQGSEKLFF.

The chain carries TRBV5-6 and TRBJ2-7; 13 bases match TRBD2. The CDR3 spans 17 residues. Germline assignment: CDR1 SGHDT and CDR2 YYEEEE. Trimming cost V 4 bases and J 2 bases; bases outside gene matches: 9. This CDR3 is CASSSGTSGISTYEQYF. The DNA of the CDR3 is TGTGCCAGCAGCAGCGGGACTAGCGGGATATCCACCTACGAGCAGTACTTC.

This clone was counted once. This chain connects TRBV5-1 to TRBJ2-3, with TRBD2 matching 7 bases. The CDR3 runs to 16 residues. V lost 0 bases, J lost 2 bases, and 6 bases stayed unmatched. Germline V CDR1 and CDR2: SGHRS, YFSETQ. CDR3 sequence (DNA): TGCGCCAGCAGCTTGGAGGCTAGCGGTTCCACAGATACGCAGTATTTT. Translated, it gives CASSLEASGSTDTQYF.

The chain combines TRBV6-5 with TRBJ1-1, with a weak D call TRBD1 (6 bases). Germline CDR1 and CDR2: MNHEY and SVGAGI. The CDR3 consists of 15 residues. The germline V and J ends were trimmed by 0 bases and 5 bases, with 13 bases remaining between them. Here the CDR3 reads CASSYSRGWATEAFF. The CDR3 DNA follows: TGTGCCAGCAGTTACTCGAGGGGGTGGGCGACTGAAGCTTTCTTT.

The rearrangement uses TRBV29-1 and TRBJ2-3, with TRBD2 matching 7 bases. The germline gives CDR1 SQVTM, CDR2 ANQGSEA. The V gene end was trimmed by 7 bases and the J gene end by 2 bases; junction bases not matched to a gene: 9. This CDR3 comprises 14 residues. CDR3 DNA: TGCAGCGATCAGGGAGGGAGACCCACAGATACGCAGTATTTT. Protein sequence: CSDQGGRPTDTQYF.

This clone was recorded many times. CDR3 bases: TGCGCCAGCAGCTCGGGACAGGGTAGCCACGAGCAGTACTTC. Translated, it gives CASSSGQGSHEQYF. The chain uses TRBV5-1 and TRBJ2-7, with 9 bases that match TRBD1. Germline CDR1 and CDR2: SGHRS and YFSETQ. V gave up 3 bases and J gave up 5 bases; unmatched junction bases: 6. This CDR3 comprises 14 residues. Full variable domain (outside the CDR3, taken from reference TRBV5-1 and TRBJ2-7): KAGVTQTPRYLIKTRGQQVTLSCSPISGHRSVSWYQQTPGQGLQFLFEYFSETQRNKGNFPGRFSGRQFSNSRSEMNVSTLELGDSALYLCASSSGQGSHEQYFGPGTRLTVT.

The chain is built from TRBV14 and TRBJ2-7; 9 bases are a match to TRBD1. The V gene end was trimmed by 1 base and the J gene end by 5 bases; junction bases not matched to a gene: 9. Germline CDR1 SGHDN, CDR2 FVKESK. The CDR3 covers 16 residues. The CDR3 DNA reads TGTGCCAGCAGCCAAGCACGGGACAGGGTGGGCGACGAGCAGTACTTC. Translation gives CASSQARDRVGDEQYF.

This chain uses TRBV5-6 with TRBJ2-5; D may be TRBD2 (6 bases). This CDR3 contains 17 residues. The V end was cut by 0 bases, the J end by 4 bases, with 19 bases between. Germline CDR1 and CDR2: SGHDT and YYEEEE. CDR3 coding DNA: TGTGCCAGCAGCTTGGCCAGTCGCAGGGAGGTTGGAGAGACCCAGTACTTC. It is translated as CASSLASRREVGETQYF.

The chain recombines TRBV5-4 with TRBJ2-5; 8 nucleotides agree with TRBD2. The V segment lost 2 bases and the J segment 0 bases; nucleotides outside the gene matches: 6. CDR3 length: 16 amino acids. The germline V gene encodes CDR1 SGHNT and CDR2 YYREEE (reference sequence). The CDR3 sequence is CASSLSGGLNQETQYF. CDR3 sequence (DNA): TGTGCCAGCAGCTTATCGGGGGGGTTGAACCAAGAGACCCAGTACTTC.